These 10 T cell receptor beta chains were all obtained from the same sample, sequenced in a study of T cells in Graves' hyperthyroidism and ophthalmopathy. The CDR3 regions of TCR beta were amplified from RNA transcripts. Researchers ran a first-round RT-PCR on the TCR CDR3 using the HTBI primer set. TCRdb passed the multiplex PCR reads through MiXCR, listing each CDR3 protein once. The sample lists some 250,000 distinct CDR3 sequences, approximately 16% occurring once. Sequencing was done on a sample of blood. Receptor source: a woman between 50 and 59 years old with Graves' hyperthyroidism that later progressed to Graves' ophthalmopathy.

This clonotype was found a few times. This chain joins TRBV7-8 and TRBJ1-3; tentatively, D is TRBD1 (5 bases). V lost 0 bases and J lost 4, with 13 bases in between. Per germline, CDR1 SGHVS and CDR2 FQNEAQ. The CDR3 has 16 residues. CDR3: CASSLARMGTGNTIYF. The CDR3 nucleotides are TGTGCCAGCAGCTTAGCGCGGATGGGGACCGGAAACACCATATATTTT.

This clonotype was recorded many times. The gene calls are TRBV20-1 and TRBJ1-1, with D unresolved. V lost 5 bases and J lost 3, with 13 bases in between. CDR1 is DFQATT and CDR2 is SNEGSKA in the germline V gene (reference sequence). The CDR3 consists of 13 residues. The CDR3 coding sequence is TGCAGTGCTCGGAAACAGTTCGACACTGAAGCTTTCTTT. This encodes CSARKQFDTEAFF.

This clonotype was counted ten times or more. The chain combines TRBV20-1 with TRBJ1-6; no reliable D call. The CDR3 runs 15 residues. The germline CDR1 and CDR2 sequences are DFQATT and SNEGSKA (reference sequence). Trimming took 6 bases from V and 6 from J, leaving 18 bases between them. In DNA form, the CDR3 reads TGCAGTGCGGAAGGCGCGTTCCTTTCTAATTCACCCCTCCACTTT. This encodes CSAEGAFLSNSPLHF.

The chain carries TRBV2 and TRBJ2-7; 10 bases are shared with TRBD2. The CDR3 has 14 amino acids. CDR1 and CDR2 (germline): SNHLY, FYNNEI. The junction had 6 bases not matched to a gene; V was cut back by 6 bases and J by 4 bases. In nucleotides, the CDR3 is TGTGCCAGCAGCAAAGCTAGCGGGAGTTACGAGCAGTACTTC. Translated: CASSKASGSYEQYF.

The chain links TRBV24-1 to TRBJ2-1; D might be TRBD1 (5 bases). The CDR3 sequence is 14 residues long. Between the trimmed V and J ends, which lost 4 bases and 5 bases, there was a span of 11 bases. Germline CDR1 is KGHDR and CDR2 is SFDVKD. CDR3 in DNA: TGTGCCACCAGTGAGGCGGACACAGACAATGAGCAGTTCTTC. Translation: CATSEADTDNEQFF.

The table lists this clonotype with many counts. V usage is TRBV12-3 or TRBV12-4 and J usage is TRBJ2-2, with 7 bases fitting TRBD1. The V and J ends lost 6 bases and 5 bases, in that order; junction bases with no gene match: 6. This CDR3 has 14 amino acids. The CDR3: CASSWTGGTGELFF. As DNA, the CDR3 is TGTGCCAGCAGCTGGACAGGTGGTACCGGGGAGCTGTTTTTT.

This clonotype was counted between two and nine times. V is TRBV15 and J is TRBJ1-6; D gene ambiguous. Germline V CDR1 and CDR2: LNHNV, YYDKDF (reference sequence). This CDR3 has 19 amino acids. V lost 0 bases, J lost 2 bases, and 17 bases lay in between. The DNA of the CDR3 is TGTGCCACCAGCAGAGATCGGGGTGAAGGGATAGCCTATAATTCACCCCTCCACTTT. Encoded protein: CATSRDRGEGIAYNSPLHF.

This clonotype occurred many times. CDR3 protein: CSARGRGYRYNEQFF. The CDR3 DNA sequence: TGCAGTGCTAGGGGTCGGGGGTATAGGTACAATGAGCAGTTCTTC. The chain recombines TRBV20-1 with TRBJ2-1; possibly TRBD2 for D (6 bases). CDR3 size: 15 residues. Germline loops: CDR1 DFQATT, CDR2 SNEGSKA (reference sequence). Trimming took 3 bases from V and 4 from J, leaving 16 bases between them.

The sample holds many counts of this clonotype. The rearrangement uses TRBV7-6 and TRBJ2-1, with 10 bases matching TRBD2. V was clipped by 5 bases and J by 8 bases; unmatched bases: 15. In germline, CDR1 is SGHVS, CDR2 FNYEAQ. The CDR3 spans 17 residues. CDR3 coding DNA: TGTGCCAGCAGCCACGCTAGCGGGAGTGGGTCTGGGTATGAGCAGTTCTTC. As protein: CASSHASGSGSGYEQFF.

This clonotype has just a few counts. A read error is possible here, since a much larger clone lies one base away. V is TRBV27 and J is TRBJ2-5, with 8 bases aligning to TRBD2. Germline CDR1 reads MNHEY; CDR2 reads SMNVEV (reference sequence). The CDR3 has 14 amino acids. The DNA of the CDR3 is TGTGCCAGCAGTTTGGGTCTAGCGGGCAACCCCCAGCACTTC. Translated, it gives CASSLGLAGNPQHF.